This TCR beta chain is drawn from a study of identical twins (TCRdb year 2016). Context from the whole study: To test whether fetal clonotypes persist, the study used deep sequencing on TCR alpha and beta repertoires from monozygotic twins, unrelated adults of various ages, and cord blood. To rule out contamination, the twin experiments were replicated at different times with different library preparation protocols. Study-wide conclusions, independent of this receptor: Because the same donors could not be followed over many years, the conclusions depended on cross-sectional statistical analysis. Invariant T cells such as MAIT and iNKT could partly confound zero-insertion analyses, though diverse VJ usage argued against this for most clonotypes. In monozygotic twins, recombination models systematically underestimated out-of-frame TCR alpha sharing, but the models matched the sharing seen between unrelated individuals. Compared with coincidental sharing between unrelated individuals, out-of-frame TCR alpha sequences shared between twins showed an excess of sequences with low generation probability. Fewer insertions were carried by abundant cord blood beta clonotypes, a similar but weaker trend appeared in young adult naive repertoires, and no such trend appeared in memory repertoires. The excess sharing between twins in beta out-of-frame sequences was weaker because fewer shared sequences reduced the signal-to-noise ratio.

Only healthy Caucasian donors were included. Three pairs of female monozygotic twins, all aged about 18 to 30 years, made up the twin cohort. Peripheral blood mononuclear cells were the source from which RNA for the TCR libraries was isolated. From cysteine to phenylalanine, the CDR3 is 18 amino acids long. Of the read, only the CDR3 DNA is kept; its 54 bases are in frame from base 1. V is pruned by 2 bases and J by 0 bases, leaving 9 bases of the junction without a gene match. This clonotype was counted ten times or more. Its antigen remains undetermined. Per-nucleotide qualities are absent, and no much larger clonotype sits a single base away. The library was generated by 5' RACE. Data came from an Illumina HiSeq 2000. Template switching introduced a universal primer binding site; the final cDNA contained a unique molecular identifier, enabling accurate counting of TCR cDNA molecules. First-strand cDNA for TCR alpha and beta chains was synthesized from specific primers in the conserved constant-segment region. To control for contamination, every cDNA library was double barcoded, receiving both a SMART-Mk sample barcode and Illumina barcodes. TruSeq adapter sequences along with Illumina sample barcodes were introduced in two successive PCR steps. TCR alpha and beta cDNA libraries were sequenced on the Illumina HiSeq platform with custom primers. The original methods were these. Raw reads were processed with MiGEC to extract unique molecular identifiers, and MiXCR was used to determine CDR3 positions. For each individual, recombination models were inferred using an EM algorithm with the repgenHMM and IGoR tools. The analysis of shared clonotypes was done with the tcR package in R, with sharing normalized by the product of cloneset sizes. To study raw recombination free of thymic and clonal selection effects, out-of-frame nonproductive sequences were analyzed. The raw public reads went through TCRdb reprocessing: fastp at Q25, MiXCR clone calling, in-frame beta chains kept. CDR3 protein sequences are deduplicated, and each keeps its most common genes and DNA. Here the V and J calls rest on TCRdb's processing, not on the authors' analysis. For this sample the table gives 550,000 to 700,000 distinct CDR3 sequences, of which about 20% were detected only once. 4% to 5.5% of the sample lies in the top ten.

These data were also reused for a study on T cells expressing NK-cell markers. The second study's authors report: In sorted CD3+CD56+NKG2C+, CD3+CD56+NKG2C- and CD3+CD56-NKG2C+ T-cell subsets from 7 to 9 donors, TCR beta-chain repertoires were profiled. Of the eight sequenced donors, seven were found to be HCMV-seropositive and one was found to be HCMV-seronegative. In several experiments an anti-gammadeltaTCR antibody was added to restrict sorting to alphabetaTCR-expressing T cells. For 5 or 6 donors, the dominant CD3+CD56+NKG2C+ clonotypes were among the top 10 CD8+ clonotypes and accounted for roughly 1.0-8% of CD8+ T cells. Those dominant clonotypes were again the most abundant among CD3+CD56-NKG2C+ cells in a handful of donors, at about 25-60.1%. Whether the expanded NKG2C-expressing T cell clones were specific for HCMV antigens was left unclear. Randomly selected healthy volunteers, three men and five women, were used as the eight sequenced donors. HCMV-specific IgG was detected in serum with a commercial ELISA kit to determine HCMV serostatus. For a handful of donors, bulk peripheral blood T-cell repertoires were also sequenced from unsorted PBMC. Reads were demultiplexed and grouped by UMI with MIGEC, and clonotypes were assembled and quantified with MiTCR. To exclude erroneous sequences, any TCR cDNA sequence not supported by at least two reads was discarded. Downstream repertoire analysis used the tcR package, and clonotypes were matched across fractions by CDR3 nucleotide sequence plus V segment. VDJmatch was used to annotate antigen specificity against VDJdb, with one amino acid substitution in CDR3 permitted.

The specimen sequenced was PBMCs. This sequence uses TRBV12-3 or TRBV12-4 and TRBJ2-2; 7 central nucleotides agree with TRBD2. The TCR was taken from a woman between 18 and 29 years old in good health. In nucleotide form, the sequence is TGTGCCAGCAGTTTAATGGCGGGACTATATTCGAACACCGGGGAGCTGTTTTTT. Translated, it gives CASSLMAGLYSNTGELFF.